A single sample is the source of the 29 T cell receptor beta chains below, sequenced in a study of cytomegalovirus exposure and HLA in healthy donors. Use of 60 Vbeta and 13 Jbeta primers characterized the PCR. Method: immunoSEQ multiplex PCR; TCRdb's copy keeps in-frame clones and lacks some. The table includes under 200,000 clones, about 80% detected once. Specimen: PBMCs. The receptors were sampled from a middle-aged man in good health and CMV-seropositive.

V usage is TRBV7-8 and J usage is TRBJ2-1; TRBD2 matches 10 bases. V shed 3 bases and J 6 bases; nucleotides not matched to a gene: 5. The V gene's germline CDR1 is SGHVS and CDR2 FQNEAQ. The CDR3 has 15 residues. CDR3 sequence (DNA): TGTGCCAGCAGCTTTATGAGCGGGGGGGCCAATGAGCAGTTCTTC. Protein product: CASSFMSGGANEQFF.

The chain couples TRBV2 to TRBJ1-4; possible D gene TRBD1, 6 bases. Deletions cut 6 bases from V and 7 bases from J, with 15 bases between. There are 14 residues in the CDR3. The germline V gene has CDR1 SNHLY and CDR2 FYNNEI. The DNA for the CDR3 is TGTGCCAGCAGAAGGGACACGAGGGGTGAAAAACTGTTTTTT. Translated: CASRRDTRGEKLFF.

This clone came up a few times. J is TRBJ1-4 and V is TRBV9; 7 nucleotides match TRBD1. Trimming at V came to 0 bases and at J to 7 bases, leaving 6 bases not matched to a gene. Germline V lookup: CDR1 SGDLS, CDR2 YYNGEE. There are 15 residues in the CDR3. The CDR3: CASSVEGGAAEKLFF. For the CDR3, the DNA is TGTGCCAGCAGCGTAGAAGGGGGCGCAGCTGAAAAACTGTTTTTT.

This clone has a single count. The gene calls are TRBV6-1 and TRBJ2-1, with 7 bases that match TRBD1. The CDR3 has 15 amino acids. Losses at the gene ends were 1 base for V and 0 bases for J; bases not matched to a gene: 0. The germline gives CDR1 MNHNS, CDR2 SASEGT. For the CDR3, the DNA is TGTGCCAGCAGTGAAGGGACAGGCTCCTACAATGAGCAGTTCTTC. Protein product: CASSEGTGSYNEQFF.

The chain couples TRBV7-8 to TRBJ2-7, with D possibly matching TRBD2 (5 bases). V lost 1 base, J lost 4 bases, and 17 bases lay in between. The CDR3 contains 16 residues. Per the germline V gene, CDR1 is SGHVS and CDR2 is FQNEAQ. The CDR3 reads CASSLGLSSFGYEQYF. The CDR3 bases are TGTGCCAGCAGCTTAGGTTTGTCTAGCTTCGGGTACGAGCAGTACTTC.

The genes are TRBV4-2 and TRBJ2-1; TRBD1 matches 11 bases. Germline V gives CDR1 LGHNA, CDR2 YNFKEQ. The J segment lost 5 bases and the V segment lost 1 base, leaving 4 bases of the junction unmatched. The CDR3 has 16 residues. The CDR3 DNA follows: TGTGCCAGCAGCCAAGCCGGACAGGGGGCCCACAATGAGCAGTTCTTC. This sequence encodes CASSQAGQGAHNEQFF.

This clone occurred once. The CDR3 DNA reads as TGTGCCAGCAGCTTACGCCCCTCAGGACAGGCCAATCAGCCCCAGCATTTT. Translated: CASSLRPSGQANQPQHF. The V gene is TRBV7-8, the J gene TRBJ1-5; 7 bases line up with TRBD1. With V trimmed by 2 bases and J by 3 bases, 10 bases remained unmatched. The V gene's germline CDR1 is SGHVS and CDR2 FQNEAQ. There are 17 residues in the CDR3. Supplemented by reference TRBV7-8 and TRBJ1-5, the full variable domain reads GAGVSQSPRYKVAKRGQDVALRCDPISGHVSLFWYQQALGQGPEFLTYFQNEAQLDKSGLPSDRFFAERPEGSVSTLKIQRTQQEDSAVYLCASSLRPSGQANQPQHFGDGTRLSIL.

V is TRBV7-9 and J is TRBJ2-4; 8 bases are shared with TRBD1. With V trimmed by 6 bases and J by 16 bases, 20 bases remained unmatched. Germline CDR1 reads SEHNR; CDR2 reads FQNEAQ (reference sequence). The CDR3 spans 15 residues. CDR3 in DNA: TGTGCCAGCAGTCCAGGGGGCAGGGGTGCGCATCGGATCTACTTC. Translation gives CASSPGGRGAHRIYF.

DNA for the CDR3: TGTGCCAGCAGCTCCCAAAAGCGGGGAGATACGCAGTATTTT. This codes for CASSSQKRGDTQYF. The rearrangement uses TRBV5-4 and TRBJ2-3; 7 bases match TRBD2. This CDR3 is built from 14 residues. V dropped 3 bases and J dropped 5; count of bases not matched to a gene: 6. CDR1 is SGHNT and CDR2 is YYREEE in the germline V gene (reference sequence). Full variable domain (remainder filled in from reference TRBV5-4 and TRBJ2-3): ETGVTQSPTHLIKTRGQQVTLRCSSQSGHNTVSWYQQALGQGPQFIFQYYREEENGRGNFPPRFSGLQFPNYSSELNVNALELDDSALYLCASSSQKRGDTQYFGPGTRLTVL.

The chain couples TRBV20-1 to TRBJ2-7; D gene uncertain. The CDR3 contains 10 residues. V was shortened by 2 bases and J by 7 bases, with 6 bases between the two germline ends. CDR1 and CDR2 (germline): DFQATT, SNEGSKA (reference sequence). CDR3 amino acids: CSARTREQYF. CDR3 sequence (DNA): TGCAGTGCTAGAACTCGGGAGCAGTACTTC.

This chain uses TRBV9 with TRBJ2-6; D is unresolved. CDR3 length: 15 residues. The germline V and J ends were trimmed by 3 bases and 2 bases, with 9 bases remaining between them. Germline CDR1 and CDR2: SGDLS and YYNGEE. CDR3 coding DNA: TGTGCCAGCAGCGAAGTACCGGCTGGGGCCAACGTCCTGACTTTC. Amino acids: CASSEVPAGANVLTF.

This chain uses TRBV5-1 with TRBJ1-1; D remains ambiguous. Germline V gives CDR1 SGHRS, CDR2 YFSETQ. The CDR3 extends over 14 amino acids. V lost 0 bases, J lost 5 bases, and 11 bases lay in between. CDR3 DNA sequence: TGCGCCAGCAGCTTGGAATTCGGGAGAACTGAAGCTTTCTTT. Its translation is CASSLEFGRTEAFF.

The table lists this clone with a few counts. This chain links TRBV7-9 with TRBJ1-5; D is undetermined. Germline V gene lookup returns CDR1 SEHNR and CDR2 FQNEAQ (reference sequence). The CDR3 is 15 amino acids. V was shortened by 0 bases and J by 1 base, with 7 bases between the two germline ends. CDR3: CASSLAAGSNQPQHF. The CDR3 nucleotides read TGTGCCAGCAGCTTAGCGGCGGGGAGCAATCAGCCCCAGCATTTT. Full variable domain (outside the CDR3, taken from reference TRBV7-9 and TRBJ1-5): DTGVSQNPRHKITKRGQNVTFRCDPISEHNRLYWYRQTLGQGPEFLTYFQNEAQLEKSRLLSDRFSAERPKGSFSTLEIQRTEQGDSAMYLCASSLAAGSNQPQHFGDGTRLSIL.

CDR3 DNA: TGCGCCAGCAGCCGCGACCTATTTGCAGGGGAAAAACTGTTTTTT. As protein: CASSRDLFAGEKLFF. This sequence joins TRBV4-1 and TRBJ1-4, with TRBD1 as a possible D gene (5 bases). Trimming took off 4 bases at V and 8 bases at J, with 17 bases between the two ends. The CDR3 runs 15 residues. The germline V gene encodes CDR1 MGHRA and CDR2 YSYEKL.

CDR3 in DNA: TGTGCCAGCAGCTTGGTAGCGGACAGCAATCAGCCCCAGCATTTT. Translating gives CASSLVADSNQPQHF. The chain has TRBV5-5 and TRBJ1-5, with no clear D. The CDR3 is 15 amino acids. The V end was cut by 0 bases, the J end by 1 base, with 8 bases between. From germline, CDR1 is SGHKS and CDR2 YYEKEE (reference sequence).

This chain uses TRBV6-1 with TRBJ1-4; 10 bases line up with TRBD1. The CDR3 runs 15 residues. The V gene end was trimmed by 4 bases and the J gene end by 8 bases; junction bases not matched to a gene: 7. Germline CDR1 and CDR2: MNHNS and SASEGT. CDR3 residues: CASSGRTGGIEKLFF. DNA of the CDR3: TGTGCCAGCAGTGGACGGACAGGGGGAATCGAAAAACTGTTTTTT.

The V call is TRBV19, the J call TRBJ1-2; D unclear. Germline V gene sequence: CDR1 LNHDA, CDR2 SQIVND (reference sequence). The V gene lost 4 bases and the J gene lost 6 bases, with 6 bases spanning the gap. This CDR3 is 11 amino acids long. CDR3 residues: CASSTPDGYTF. CDR3 nucleotide sequence: TGTGCCAGTAGTACCCCTGATGGCTACACCTTC.

Comments on this clone: At the DNA level, this CDR3 is encoded by other sequences in the same sample as well. This chain connects TRBV5-6 to TRBJ1-1; 8 bases are shared with TRBD1. Germline loops: CDR1 SGHDT, CDR2 YYEEEE. The length of the CDR3 is 14 residues. Germline trimming cut 2 bases from V and 1 base from J; bases unmatched to any gene: 1. The CDR3 DNA sequence: TGTGCCAGCAGCTTTGGGACAGGGAACACTGAAGCTTTCTTT. Translated: CASSFGTGNTEAFF.

CDR3 DNA: TGTGCCAGCAGCAATACAGGGGTTGGCACTGAAGCTTTCTTT. Its protein is CASSNTGVGTEAFF. This chain links TRBV7-9 with TRBJ1-1, with 7 bases lining up with TRBD1. Germline V lookup: CDR1 SEHNR, CDR2 FQNEAQ (reference sequence). The CDR3 is 14 residues long. V was clipped by 5 bases and J by 4 bases; unmatched bases: 7.

CDR3 amino acids: CASSIKPWTREETQYF. DNA for the CDR3: TGTGCCAGTAGTATCAAGCCCTGGACTAGGGAAGAGACCCAGTACTTC. The chain couples TRBV19 to TRBJ2-5; 7 bases map to TRBD2. The germline CDR1 and CDR2 sequences are LNHDA and SQIVND (reference sequence). The trim removed 3 bases at V and 3 bases at J, leaving 10 bases unmatched. The CDR3 covers 16 residues.

The chain couples TRBV7-9 to TRBJ1-3; no reliable D call. Germline CDR1 is SEHNR and CDR2 is FQNEAQ (reference sequence). The ends were cut back, 6 bases at V and 0 bases at J, with 9 bases in the middle. The CDR3 contains 14 residues. The CDR3 is CASRPSSSGNTIYF. The DNA of the CDR3 is TGTGCCAGCAGACCTTCTAGCTCTGGAAACACCATATATTTT.

The V call is TRBV19, the J call TRBJ1-1; no clear D gene. Germline-derived CDR1 and CDR2 are LNHDA and SQIVND (reference sequence). Trimming pared 0 bases from V and 0 bases from J, leaving 5 bases between. The CDR3 extends over 14 amino acids. The CDR3 protein is CASSIDQMNTEAFF. The CDR3 DNA follows: TGTGCCAGTAGTATAGATCAGATGAACACTGAAGCTTTCTTT.

The genes are TRBV5-4 and TRBJ1-5, with no clear D. The CDR3 is made up of 15 amino acids. CDR1 is SGHNT and CDR2 is YYREEE in the germline V gene (reference sequence). V lost 1 base and J 1 base, leaving 9 bases between the germline ends. The CDR3 nucleotides read TGTGCCAGCAGCTTGATGCCGGGAAGCAATCAGCCCCAGCATTTT. Its protein product is CASSLMPGSNQPQHF.

The chain joins TRBV5-6 to TRBJ1-2; 9 bases fit TRBD1. CDR3 size: 15 residues. Germline V lookup: CDR1 SGHDT, CDR2 YYEEEE. With 3 bases clipped from V and 5 bases from J, the junction kept 8 bases outside the gene matches. CDR3 nucleotides: TGTGCCAGCAGCTCGAGACAGGGGGGTTTGTATGGCTACACCTTC. Encoded protein: CASSSRQGGLYGYTF.

The chain couples TRBV5-1 to TRBJ1-3, with TRBD1 as a possible D gene (6 bases). V dropped 3 bases and J dropped 0 bases, with 10 bases sitting between them. Germline CDR1 SGHRS, CDR2 YFSETQ. This CDR3 has 15 residues. In DNA form, the CDR3 reads TGCGCCAGCAGCTCCGGACAGATCTCTGGAAACACCATATATTTT. It translates to CASSSGQISGNTIYF.

The count of this clone is one. The chain joins TRBV19 to TRBJ1-1; unclear D gene. V lost 5 bases and J lost 2, with 9 bases in between. The germline CDR1 and CDR2 sequences are LNHDA and SQIVND (reference sequence). The CDR3 extends over 13 amino acids. The CDR3 loop reads CASSRGRNTEAFF. DNA of the CDR3: TGTGCCAGTAGTCGCGGCCGAAACACTGAAGCTTTCTTT.

V gene TRBV4-2 combines with J gene TRBJ1-2; TRBD1 aligns across 8 bases. CDR3 length equals 15 residues. Per germline, CDR1 LGHNA and CDR2 YNFKEQ. The trim removed 1 base at V and 8 bases at J, leaving 9 bases unmatched. This chain's CDR3 is CASSQGMTGVEGYTF. CDR3 coding DNA: TGTGCCAGCAGCCAAGGGATGACAGGGGTGGAAGGCTACACCTTC.

CDR3 DNA sequence: TGTGCCAGCAGCTTAAGTACAGCCGTCCAGCCCCAGCATTTT. As protein: CASSLSTAVQPQHF. This rearrangement joins TRBV11-2 to TRBJ1-5; D is ambiguous. V was shortened by 2 bases and J by 7 bases, with 12 bases between the two germline ends. The CDR3 is 14 amino acids. Germline V gives CDR1 SGHAT, CDR2 FQNNGV.

In this sample, this clone turned up a few times. The chain is built from TRBV18 and TRBJ2-3, with D possibly being TRBD2 (5 bases). The CDR3 spans 14 residues. CDR1 is KGHSH and CDR2 is LQKENI in the germline V gene. V gave up 6 bases and J gave up 2 bases, with 12 bases separating them. For the CDR3, the DNA is TGTGCCAGCTCGCCAGCCGGGAACACAGATACGCAGTATTTT. Residues: CASSPAGNTDTQYF.